This TCR beta chain originates from a study of control samples from healthy donors and cancer patients. Only in-frame clones appear in the TCRdb table, and some are missing; sequencing was by immunoSEQ multiplex PCR. The sample records 170,000 or so clones, roughly 90% being singletons. Germline V lookup: CDR1 MNHEY, CDR2 SVGAGI. Unmatched junction bases numbered 2, after V lost 0 bases and J lost 6 bases. The CDR3 sequence is 15 residues long. The sequence derives from a woman aged 45-65 years in good health. Sequenced material: blood. The chain uses TRBV6-5 and TRBJ1-6; 7 bases fit TRBD1. In nucleotides, the CDR3 is TGTGCCAGCAGTTACTCGTGGGACAGTAATTCACCCCTCCACTTT. Its protein is CASSYSWDSNSPLHF.